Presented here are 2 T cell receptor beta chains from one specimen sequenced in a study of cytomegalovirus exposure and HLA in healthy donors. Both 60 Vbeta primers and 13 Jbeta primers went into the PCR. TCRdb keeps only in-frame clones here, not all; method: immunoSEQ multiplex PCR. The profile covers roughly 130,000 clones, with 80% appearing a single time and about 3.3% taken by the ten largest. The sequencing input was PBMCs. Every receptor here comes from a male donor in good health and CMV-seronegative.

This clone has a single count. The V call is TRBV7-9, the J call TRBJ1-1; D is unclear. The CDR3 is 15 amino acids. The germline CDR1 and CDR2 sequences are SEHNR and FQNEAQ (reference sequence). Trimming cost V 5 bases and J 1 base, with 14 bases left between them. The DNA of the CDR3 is TGTGCCAGCAGCCCTATGTGGCGGGAGAACACTGAAGCTTTCTTT. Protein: CASSPMWRENTEAFF.

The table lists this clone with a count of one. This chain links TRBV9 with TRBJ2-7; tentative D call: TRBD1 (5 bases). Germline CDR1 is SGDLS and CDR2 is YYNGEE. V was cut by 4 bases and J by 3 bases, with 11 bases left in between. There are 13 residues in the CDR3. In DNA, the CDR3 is TGTGCCAGCAGCCACGACGACAGCTACGAGCAGTACTTC. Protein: CASSHDDSYEQYF.